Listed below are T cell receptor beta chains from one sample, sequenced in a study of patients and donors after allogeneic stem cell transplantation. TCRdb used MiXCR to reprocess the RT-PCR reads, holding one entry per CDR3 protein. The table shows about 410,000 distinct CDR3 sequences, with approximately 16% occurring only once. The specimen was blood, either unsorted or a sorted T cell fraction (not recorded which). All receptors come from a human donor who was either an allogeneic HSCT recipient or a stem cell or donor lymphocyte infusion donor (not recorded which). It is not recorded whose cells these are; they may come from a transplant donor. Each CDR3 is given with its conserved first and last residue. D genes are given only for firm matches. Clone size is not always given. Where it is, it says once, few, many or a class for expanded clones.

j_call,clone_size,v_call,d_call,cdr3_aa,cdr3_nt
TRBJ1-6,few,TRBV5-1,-,CASSLDGSYNSPLHF,TGCGCCAGCAGCTTGGACGGAAGCTATAATTCACCCCTCCACTTT
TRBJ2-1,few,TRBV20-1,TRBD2,CGGGSYNEQFF,TGCGGGGGGGGCTCCTACAATGAGCAGTTCTTC
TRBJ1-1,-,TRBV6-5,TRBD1,CASSYRDRGNTEAFF,TGTGCCAGCAGTTACAGGGACAGGGGGAACACTGAAGCTTTCTTT
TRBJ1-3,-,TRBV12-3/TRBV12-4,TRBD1,CASREGAAGNTIYF,TGTGCCAGCAGGGAGGGGGCGGCTGGAAACACCATATATTTT
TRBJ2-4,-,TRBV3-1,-,CASSHGASKNIQYF,TGTGCCAGCAGCCATGGGGCGTCCAAAAACATTCAGTACTTC
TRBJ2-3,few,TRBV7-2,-,CASSLEGHRTDTQYF,TGTGCCAGCAGCTTAGAGGGACACCGCACAGATACGCAGTATTTT
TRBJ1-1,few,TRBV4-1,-,CASSQGAGMNTEAFF,TGCGCCAGCAGCCAAGGGGCAGGAATGAACACTGAAGCTTTCTTT
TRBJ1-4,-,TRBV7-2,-,CASSSTSPGLGKLFF,TGTGCCAGCAGCTCAACATCCCCAGGGTTGGGAAAACTGTTTTTT
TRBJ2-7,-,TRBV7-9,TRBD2,CASRSGTSGTSSYEQYF,TGTGCCAGCAGGAGTGGGACTAGCGGGACTAGCTCCTACGAGCAGTACTTC
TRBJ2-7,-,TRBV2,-,CASSEDHEQYF,TGTGCCAGCAGTGAGGACCACGAGCAGTACTTC
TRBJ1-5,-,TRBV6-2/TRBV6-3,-,CASSFTGRFQPQHF,TGTGCCAGCAGTTTCACAGGTAGATTTCAGCCCCAGCATTTT
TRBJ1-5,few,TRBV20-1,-,CSASGQGKASNQPQHF,TGCAGTGCCTCGGGTCAGGGGAAGGCCAGCAATCAGCCCCAGCATTTT
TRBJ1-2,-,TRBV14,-,CASSQVAGQGGYTF,TGTGCCAGCAGCCAAGTGGCGGGGCAGGGTGGCTACACCTTC
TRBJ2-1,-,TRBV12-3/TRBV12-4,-,CASSFAGPSLGEQFF,TGTGCCAGCAGTTTTGCGGGACCCTCCTTGGGTGAGCAGTTCTTC
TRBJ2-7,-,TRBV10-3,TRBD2,CAISESLLREGFNEQYF,TGTGCCATCAGTGAGTCTCTTCTGCGGGAGGGCTTCAACGAGCAGTACTTC
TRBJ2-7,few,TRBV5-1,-,CASSFSRTYEQYF,TGCGCCAGCAGCTTCTCAAGAACCTACGAGCAGTACTTC